These 32 T cell receptor beta chains share one sample of origin, sequenced in a study of CD8+CD57+ T cells in acquired aplastic anemia. It was genomic DNA that served as the template for profiling TCR beta VDJ and CDR3. Each CDR3 protein is one row after TCRdb ran MiXCR on the reads. The table has some 190,000 distinct CDR3 sequences, approximately 49% seen once. The sequenced sample consisted of sorted CD4+, CD8+, or CD8+CD57+ T cells (not recorded which) from PBMCs. The receptors derive from a human donor in good health, serving as a control.

This clonotype appeared many times. This chain connects TRBV18 to TRBJ2-7, with 8 bases aligning to TRBD2. V dropped 0 bases and J dropped 2; count of bases not matched to a gene: 6. Germline V gene data show CDR1 as KGHSH and CDR2 as LQKENI. The CDR3 runs to 16 residues. For the CDR3, the DNA is TGTGCCAGCTCACCACCGATCGCGGGGGGTGCCTACGAGCAGTACTTC. Translating it yields CASSPPIAGGAYEQYF.

This clonotype came up many times. The chain recombines TRBV7-2 with TRBJ2-3; unclear D gene. In germline, CDR1 is SGHTA, CDR2 FQGNSA. The V and J ends lost 5 bases and 6 bases respectively, with 15 bases between them. The CDR3 sequence is 14 residues long. This CDR3 reads CASSRNIGLDTQYF. CDR3 bases: TGTGCCAGCAGCCGAAACATCGGGCTGGATACGCAGTATTTT.

This clonotype was detected only a few times. The chain is built from TRBV18 and TRBJ1-1; D gene unclear. Germline loops: CDR1 KGHSH, CDR2 LQKENI. The CDR3 is 15 amino acids. The V end was cut by 0 bases, the J end by 0 bases, with 8 bases between. The CDR3 region is CASSPPGGLNTEAFF. The CDR3 DNA reads TGTGCCAGCTCACCACCTGGCGGATTGAACACTGAAGCTTTCTTT.

The V call is TRBV10-2, the J call TRBJ2-7; no firm D call. The length of the CDR3 is 12 residues. Germline V gene data show CDR1 as WSHSY and CDR2 as SAAADI. V gave up 0 bases and J gave up 5 bases, with 5 bases separating them. CDR3 nucleotides: TGCGCCAGCAGTGAGTCTGGGGACGAGCAGTACGTC. Amino acid sequence: CASSESGDEQYV.

The chain links TRBV2 to TRBJ1-3; the D is unclear. The V end lost 6 bases, the J end lost 2 bases, and 8 bases lay between the germline ends. This CDR3 has 13 residues. CDR1 SNHLY and CDR2 FYNNEI come from the germline V gene. The chain's CDR3 is CASSFGPGNTIYF. DNA for the CDR3: TGTGCCAGCAGCTTTGGACCTGGAAACACCATATATTTT.

The rearrangement uses TRBV7-9 and TRBJ1-4, with TRBD1 as a possible D gene (5 bases). Germline assignment: CDR1 SEHNR and CDR2 FQNEAQ (reference sequence). This CDR3 region has 14 residues. The V end was cut by 7 bases, the J end by 0 bases, with 9 bases between. The CDR3 is CASTQGSTNEKLFF. DNA of the CDR3: TGTGCCAGCACGCAGGGATCAACTAATGAAAAACTGTTTTTT.

The chain combines TRBV15 with TRBJ1-4; 9 bases fit TRBD1. Germline V CDR1 and CDR2: LNHNV, YYDKDF (reference sequence). The trim removed 3 bases at V and 7 bases at J, leaving 3 bases unmatched. The CDR3 is 14 residues long. The CDR3 DNA reads as TGTGCCACCAGCAGGGACAGGGGCACTGAAAAACTGTTTTTT. Residues: CATSRDRGTEKLFF.

This clonotype has a handful of counts. One end of the junction varies from germline; a read error may be responsible. This chain uses TRBV7-7 with TRBJ1-5; the match to TRBD1 covers 9 bases. The germline V gene has CDR1 SSHAT and CDR2 FNYEAQ (reference sequence). CDR3 length equals 14 residues. The CDR3 is CASIPGTGLQPQHF. The CDR3 nucleotides are TGTGCTAGCATCCCTGGGACAGGGTTACAGCCCCAGCATTTT.

About this clonotype: The conserved phenylalanine or tryptophan is not found at the CDR3 terminus, so this likely reflects a read error. The DNA is omitted, as the CDR3 cannot be located on it reliably, and the CDR3 follows TCRdb's listing. This chain connects TRBV7-9 to TRBJ2-5; the DNA was not used to check the table's D call, TRBD2. The CDR3 comprises 13 residues, both ends counted. CDR1 and CDR2 (germline): SEHNR, FQNEAQ (reference sequence). The CDR3 protein is CASSLGKLRERSY.

Details on this clonotype: A clone one base away is much larger, so this may be a read error. The chain carries TRBV4-2 and TRBJ1-4, with a weak D call TRBD1 (5 bases). Germline CDR1 LGHNA, CDR2 YNFKEQ. V shed 3 bases and J shed 7 bases, with 15 bases lying between them. The CDR3 is 15 amino acids. The chain's CDR3 is CASSHPGRGGEKLFF. CDR3 bases: TGTGCCAGCAGCCATCCGGGACGGGGGGGTGAAAAACTGTTTTTT.

The CDR3 region is CASSLVGAGGGETQYF. DNA for the CDR3: TGTGCCAGCAGCTTAGTCGGCGCGGGAGGGGGAGAGACCCAGTACTTC. The V call is TRBV7-9, the J call TRBJ2-5; the match to TRBD2 covers 9 bases. CDR3 length: 16 residues. The ends lost 1 base at V and 4 bases at J; junction bases unmatched: 7. Germline CDR1 SEHNR, CDR2 FQNEAQ (reference sequence).

J is TRBJ1-1 and V is TRBV18, with D tentatively TRBD1 (6 bases). Per the germline V gene, CDR1 is KGHSH and CDR2 is LQKENI. V was cut by 3 bases and J by 2 bases, with 16 bases left in between. CDR3 length: 16 amino acids. CDR3 nucleotide sequence: TGTGCCAGCTCACCCGGACAGCTGTCGGGTAACACTGAAGCTTTCTTT. Translating gives CASSPGQLSGNTEAFF.

About this clonotype itself: Mismatch with germline at one junction end may stem from a read error. The chain uses TRBV7-2 and TRBJ2-3, with 8 bases lining up with TRBD2. The CDR3 covers 15 residues. Germline lookup yields CDR1 SGHTA and CDR2 FQGNSA. In DNA form, the CDR3 reads TGTGCCAACAGCTTAGCGGGGTTAAGCACAGATACGCAGTATTTT. Translated, it gives CANSLAGLSTDTQYF.

This clonotype has a count of ten or more. V and J are TRBV6-5 and TRBJ2-3, with a weak D call TRBD1 (6 bases). Germline V gene lookup returns CDR1 MNHEY and CDR2 SVGAGI. With 5 bases removed from V and 4 bases from J, the gap between germline ends came to 10 bases. The CDR3 runs to 13 residues. CDR3 bases: TGTGCCAGCAGTCACGCAGGGGCAGATACGCAGTATTTT. This translates into CASSHAGADTQYF.

This clonotype was detected many times. This sequence joins TRBV5-6 and TRBJ2-5; D unresolved. CDR3 length: 14 amino acids. Germline assignment: CDR1 SGHDT and CDR2 YYEEEE. Trimming removed 0 bases at V and 1 base at J, with 7 bases between. The CDR3 region is CASSLATFQETQYF. The CDR3 nucleotides read TGTGCCAGCAGCTTGGCAACGTTCCAAGAGACCCAGTACTTC.

This clonotype has more than one count but fewer than ten. This chain links TRBV10-2 with TRBJ1-6, with 7 bases matching TRBD1. This CDR3 has 13 amino acids. Germline V lookup: CDR1 WSHSY, CDR2 SAAADI. J gave up 6 bases and V 10 bases, and 6 bases lay outside the gene matches. CDR3 amino acids: CATQGVLNSPLHF. Here the CDR3 DNA reads TGCGCCACCCAGGGGGTCCTTAATTCACCCCTCCACTTT.

The rearrangement uses TRBV3-1 and TRBJ2-5; 7 nucleotides match TRBD1. The ends lost 6 bases at V and 5 bases at J; junction bases unmatched: 6. The CDR3 sequence is 13 residues long. Per germline, CDR1 LGHDT and CDR2 YNNKEL (reference sequence). CDR3 region: CASRPTGVETQYF. The CDR3 nucleotides read TGTGCCAGCAGACCTACAGGGGTGGAGACCCAGTACTTC.

The chain uses TRBV2 and TRBJ1-4; D gene unclear. This CDR3 contains 14 residues. V was pared by 8 bases and J by 0 bases, with 10 bases between. CDR1 and CDR2 (germline): SNHLY, FYNNEI. CDR3 DNA sequence: TGTGCCAGCGTTAGCTCTTCAACTAATGAAAAACTGTTTTTT. Residues: CASVSSSTNEKLFF.

This clonotype was detected ten times or more. The genes are TRBV14 and TRBJ1-4, with D maybe TRBD1 (6 bases). CDR1 and CDR2 from the germline V gene are SGHDN and FVKESK. The CDR3 consists of 14 residues. V lost 1 base and J lost 6, with 9 bases in between. This CDR3 reads CASSQATGYEKLFF. The DNA of the CDR3 is TGTGCCAGCAGCCAAGCGACAGGATATGAAAAACTGTTTTTT. The full variable domain, in which reference TRBV14 and TRBJ1-4 provide the parts outside the CDR3, is EAGVTQFPSHSVIEKGQTVTLRCDPISGHDNLYWYRRVMGKEIKFLLHFVKESKQDESGMPNNRFLAERTGGTYSTLKVQPAELEDSGVYFCASSQATGYEKLFFGSGTQLSVL.

This clonotype was seen at least ten times. This chain links TRBV5-1 with TRBJ2-7; tentatively, D is TRBD1 or TRBD2 (5 bases each). Germline V gene lookup returns CDR1 SGHRS and CDR2 YFSETQ. The V end was cut by 6 bases, the J end by 7 bases, with 17 bases between. CDR3 length equals 13 residues. The CDR3 region has the DNA TGCGCCAGCAAGGGAGACAGTCTGTATGAGCAGTACTTC. Amino acid sequence: CASKGDSLYEQYF.

The V and J genes are TRBV2 and TRBJ2-2, with TRBD2 identical over 10 bases. The CDR3 has 14 amino acids. V shed 4 bases and J 6 bases; nucleotides not matched to a gene: 2. Germline CDR1 is SNHLY and CDR2 is FYNNEI. CDR3 DNA: TGTGCCAGCAGTGGAGGACTAGCGGCCGGGGAGCTGTTTTTT. Residues: CASSGGLAAGELFF.

J is TRBJ2-5 and V is TRBV7-9; 7 bases line up with TRBD1. This CDR3 is built from 15 residues. V gave up 6 bases and J gave up 4 bases; unmatched junction bases: 11. CDR1 and CDR2 (germline): SEHNR, FQNEAQ (reference sequence). This CDR3 reads CASSQTGPGGETQYF. The CDR3 nucleotides are TGTGCCAGCAGTCAGACAGGGCCCGGTGGAGAGACCCAGTACTTC.

This clonotype occurred many times. The V call is TRBV5-6, the J call TRBJ1-2; 10 bases line up with TRBD1. CDR3 length equals 16 residues. After removal of 5 bases from V and 5 bases from J, the junction contained 12 bases not matched to a gene. CDR1 is SGHDT, CDR2 YYEEEE, per germline. The CDR3 DNA follows: TGTGCCAGCAGTCTATTACCGGGACAGGGGCGATATGGCTACACCTTC. Translated: CASSLLPGQGRYGYTF.

The chain links TRBV15 to TRBJ2-7; D possibly corresponds to TRBD2 (6 bases). CDR3 length: 14 residues. Trimming left V 1 base short and J 3 bases short, with 10 bases between. Germline CDR1 reads LNHNV; CDR2 reads YYDKDF (reference sequence). DNA for the CDR3: TGTGCCACCAGCAGAGTAATGGGGGGCTACGAGCAGTACTTC. Its protein is CATSRVMGGYEQYF.

This rearrangement joins TRBV2 to TRBJ2-7; D is undetermined. V was clipped by 1 base and J by 4 bases, with 11 bases between them. The germline V gene encodes CDR1 SNHLY and CDR2 FYNNEI. The CDR3 runs to 14 residues. The CDR3 spells CASSEGLELYEQYF. The DNA for the CDR3 is TGTGCCAGCAGTGAAGGGTTGGAGTTATACGAGCAGTACTTC.

On this clonotype itself: At one end the junction does not follow the germline gene, possibly because of a read error. The chain uses TRBV18 and TRBJ1-2; D unresolved. The CDR3 runs to 11 residues. Germline V CDR1 and CDR2: KGHSH, LQKENI. DNA of the CDR3: TGTGCCAGCCCACCAGACTATGGCTACACCTTC. Translating it yields CASPPDYGYTF.

The J gene is TRBJ2-5, the V gene TRBV13; no clear D. The CDR3 covers 12 residues. From germline, CDR1 is PRHDT and CDR2 FYEKMQ (reference sequence). Trimming took off 0 bases at V and 7 bases at J, with 6 bases between the two ends. The DNA of the CDR3 is TGTGCCAGCAGCTTAGGCCCGGGGACCCAGTACTTC. Translating it yields CASSLGPGTQYF.

For this clonotype: This may stem from a read error, because a much larger clone lies one nucleotide away. V is TRBV10-3 and J is TRBJ1-4; tentatively, D is TRBD1 (6 bases). This CDR3 has 14 amino acids. The germline V gene has CDR1 ENHRY and CDR2 SYGVKD. The V and J ends lost 11 bases and 5 bases respectively, with 18 bases between them. The CDR3 spells CACHPDSINEKLFF. In nucleotides, the CDR3 is TGTGCCTGTCATCCGGACAGTATAAATGAAAAACTGTTTTTT.

As concerns this clonotype: A much larger clone lies a single base off, so this may be a read error. The chain combines TRBV3-1 with TRBJ1-1, with 7 bases identical to TRBD1. This CDR3 is 13 amino acids long. In germline, CDR1 is LGHDT, CDR2 YNNKEL (reference sequence). V dropped 3 bases and J dropped 6; count of bases not matched to a gene: 4. CDR3 nucleotide sequence: TGTGCCAGCAGCCAGGCAGGGGGGGCTGAAGCTTTCTTT. Protein sequence: CASSQAGGAEAFF. The complete variable domain, with remaining parts taken from reference TRBV3-1 and TRBJ1-1, reads DTAVSQTPKYLVTQMGNDKSIKCEQNLGHDTMYWYKQDSKKFLKIMFSYNNKELIINETVPNRFSPKSPDKAHLNLHINSLELGDSAVYFCASSQAGGAEAFFGQGTRLTVV.

J is TRBJ2-2 and V is TRBV27; 8 bases align to TRBD1. V was pared by 5 bases and J by 3 bases, with 8 bases of the junction left unmatched. Germline CDR1 reads MNHEY; CDR2 reads SMNVEV (reference sequence). There are 16 residues in the CDR3. The CDR3 is CASSPSTGDYTGELFF. The CDR3, as DNA: TGTGCCAGCAGTCCATCGACAGGGGACTACACCGGGGAGCTGTTTTTT.

This clonotype was counted ten times or more. The CDR3 region has the DNA TGTGCCAGCAGAACCCTAGCGGGAGCCTCCGCCGAGTACTTC. The encoded protein is CASRTLAGASAEYF. V gene TRBV2 combines with J gene TRBJ2-5; 10 bases agree with TRBD2. The V segment lost 6 bases and the J segment 12 bases; nucleotides outside the gene matches: 13. This CDR3 region has 14 residues. The germline CDR1 and CDR2 sequences are SNHLY and FYNNEI. Drawing the rest from reference TRBV2 and TRBJ2-5, the complete variable domain is EPEVTQTPSHQVTQMGQEVILRCVPISNHLYFYWYRQILGQKVEFLVSFYNNEISEKSEIFDDQFSVERPDGSNFTLKIRSTKLEDSAMYFCASRTLAGASAEYFGPGTRLLVL.

This clonotype was observed once. This chain links TRBV15 with TRBJ2-5, with D unresolved. CDR1 and CDR2 from the germline V gene are LNHNV and YYDKDF (reference sequence). The length of the CDR3 is 13 residues. Trimming pared 3 bases from V and 3 bases from J, leaving 8 bases between. CDR3 residues: CATSRTLKETQYF. The CDR3 DNA reads as TGTGCCACCAGCAGGACCCTGAAAGAGACCCAGTACTTC.